This paragraph covers one T cell receptor beta chain sequence. The sample is drawn from a study of patients and donors after allogeneic stem cell transplantation. Each CDR3 protein gets one entry after TCRdb re-called the RT-PCR reads with MiXCR. In the table there are about 150,000 distinct CDR3 sequences, about two fifths of which are singletons. The germline V gene encodes CDR1 KGHSY and CDR2 FQNENV. The CDR3 totals 13 residues. V was cut by 1 base and J by 8 bases, with 9 bases left in between. The clonotype was recovered from a human donor who was either an allogeneic HSCT recipient or a stem cell or donor lymphocyte infusion donor (not recorded which). It is not recorded whose cells these are; they may come from a transplant donor. The sequenced material came from blood, either unsorted or a sorted T cell fraction (not recorded which). The chain combines TRBV16 with TRBJ2-1; no definite D call. CDR3 nucleotide sequence: TGTGCCAGCAGCCAATTCTCGGGCTATGAGCAGTTCTTC. It specifies CASSQFSGYEQFF.